This is a list of T cell receptor beta chains from one sample in a study of radiation and T cells in renal cell carcinoma. Profiling relied on immunoSEQ multiplex PCR, and the TCRdb table lists in-frame clones only, not all of them. The table includes some 120,000 clones, 81% detected once. The material sequenced was blood, taken from a patient whose treatment included radiotherapy and nephrectomy. The receptor source for this set is a man aged 50 to 59 with renal cell carcinoma. Each CDR3 is given with its conserved first and last residue. The D gene is left open where the match is weak. The size of a clone is reported for some rows only, either as once, few or many, or as a class for expanded clones.

d_call | j_call | clone_size | v_call | cdr3_nt | cdr3_aa
- | TRBJ1-1 | - | TRBV30 | TGTGCCTGGTACATGGACACCATGGGGAACACTGAAGCTTTCTTT | CAWYMDTMGNTEAFF
- | TRBJ1-2 | - | TRBV2 | TGTGCCAGAAAGGGTCGGGACGGAAACAACTATGGCTACACCTTC | CARKGRDGNNYGYTF
TRBD1 | TRBJ1-3 | - | TRBV25-1 | TGTGCCAGCAGTGACGACAGGGCTGGGGGAAACACCATATATTTT | CASSDDRAGGNTIYF
- | TRBJ1-6 | few | TRBV7-9 | TGTGCCAGCAGCTTTAATTCACCCCTCCACTTT | CASSFNSPLHF
- | TRBJ2-2 | - | TRBV4-2 | TGTGCCAGCAGCCAAGAGCAGAGGGACGGGGAGCTGTTTTTT | CASSQEQRDGELFF
TRBD1 | TRBJ1-2 | - | TRBV5-1 | TGCGCCAGCAGCGATCGGACAGGGAGTGGCTACACCTTC | CASSDRTGSGYTF
TRBD1 | TRBJ1-2 | - | TRBV5-1 | TGCGCCAGCAGCTCGGACAGGGGGCTGGGTGGCTACACCTTC | CASSSDRGLGGYTF
- | TRBJ1-3 | - | TRBV11-3 | TGTGCCAGCAGCTTCCAGCCCGGAAACACCATATATTTT | CASSFQPGNTIYF
- | TRBJ2-3 | - | TRBV14 | TGTGCCAGCAGCCAAGTGAAGCTTCCAGATACGCAGTATTTT | CASSQVKLPDTQYF
- | TRBJ2-2 | few | TRBV19 | TGTGCCACCAAAGGGGGGAGGAACACCGGGGAGCTGTTTTTT | CATKGGRNTGELFF
TRBD2 | TRBJ2-1 | - | TRBV5-6 | TGTGCCAGCAGCTGGTTAAGCGGGAGCGCCTCCTACAATGAGCAGTTCTTC | CASSWLSGSASYNEQFF
- | TRBJ1-1 | few | TRBV5-1 | TGCGCCAGCAGCTTGCGGGCCAACTTGAACACTGAAGCTTTCTTT | CASSLRANLNTEAFF
- | TRBJ1-2 | - | TRBV7-2 | TGTGCCAGCAGCCAAGGCGATCGGGGACGGAGCTATGGCTACACCTTC | CASSQGDRGRSYGYTF
- | TRBJ1-2 | - | TRBV7-3 | TGTGCCAGCAGCTTGGGCCCGAATTATGGCTACACCTTC | CASSLGPNYGYTF
- | TRBJ1-4 | - | TRBV18 | TGTGCCAGCTCACCACTTTCAGATGAAAAACTGTTTTTT | CASSPLSDEKLFF
- | TRBJ1-4 | - | TRBV5-1 | TGCGCCAGCAGCTTGGCGGGTTCCGCTGAAAAACTGTTTTTT | CASSLAGSAEKLFF
- | TRBJ2-6 | - | TRBV28 | TGTGCCAGCAGTTGGACACTAAGCTCTGGGGCCAACGTCCTGACTTTC | CASSWTLSSGANVLTF
TRBD2 | TRBJ2-2 | - | TRBV29-1 | TGCAGCGTTTCCAAGAGCGGGGGGGCCGGGGAGCTGTTTTTT | CSVSKSGGAGELFF
TRBD2 | TRBJ2-7 | - | TRBV5-5 | TGTGCCAGCAGCTTGGTTAGCGGGGGGTTCTACGAGCAGTACTTC | CASSLVSGGFYEQYF
- | TRBJ2-5 | - | TRBV6-5 | TGTGCCAGCAGTTATTCGTACCAAGAGACCCAGTACTTC | CASSYSYQETQYF
- | TRBJ2-1 | - | TRBV2 | TGTGCCAGCCGGCCCCCCAGCTCCTACAATGAGCAGTTCTTC | CASRPPSSYNEQFF
- | TRBJ2-1 | many | TRBV7-9 | TGTGCCAGCAGCTCCCAGGTTTACGATGAGCAGTTCTTC | CASSSQVYDEQFF
- | TRBJ2-2 | - | TRBV7-3 | TGTGCCAGCAGCTCGCAAGGTACCGGAAACACCGGGGAGCTGTTTTTT | CASSSQGTGNTGELFF
- | TRBJ2-1 | - | TRBV5-1 | TGCGCCAGCAGCTCGGTTGGACGGGAGAGTCAGCAGTTCTTC | CASSSVGRESQQFF
TRBD2 | TRBJ2-7 | - | TRBV6-6 | TGTGCCAGCAGCATTACCGGGACTAGCGGGTACGAGCAGTACTTC | CASSITGTSGYEQYF
TRBD1 | TRBJ1-1 | few | TRBV9 | TGTGCCAGCAGTGCGACCGGGACAGGGGGGTTCACTGAAGCTTTCTTT | CASSATGTGGFTEAFF
- | TRBJ2-1 | - | TRBV2 | TGTGCCAGCAGTCCACAGGGCCTCGGCTCTTCCAATGAGCAGTTCTTC | CASSPQGLGSSNEQFF
TRBD1 | TRBJ2-7 | - | TRBV14 | TGTGCCAGCAGCCAAGATTTCTGGGACAGGTCCTACGAGCAGTACTTC | CASSQDFWDRSYEQYF
- | TRBJ2-1 | - | TRBV7-9 | TGTGCCAGCAGCTTCCAGCGGAGTCGAGCGACGGATGTGTACAATGAGCAGTTCTTC | CASSFQRSRATDVYNEQFF
TRBD1 | TRBJ2-5 | - | TRBV9 | TGTGCCAGCAGCGTAGGACAGGGGGGAGAGACCCAGTACTTC | CASSVGQGGETQYF
- | TRBJ2-3 | - | TRBV5-1 | TGCGCCAGCAGCTCCGGGACTCCAGGCGATACGCAGTATTTT | CASSSGTPGDTQYF
TRBD1 | TRBJ2-7 | - | TRBV7-9 | TGTGCCAGCAGCCCAACAGGGGACGAGCAGTACTTC | CASSPTGDEQYF
TRBD1 | TRBJ1-2 | few | TRBV7-9 | TGTGCCAGCAGCTTAGGGACAGGGTCTGATGGCTACACCTTC | CASSLGTGSDGYTF
- | TRBJ1-1 | - | TRBV10-3 | TGTGCCATCAGTGAGGGTACAGGCCTCACTGAAGCTTTCTTT | CAISEGTGLTEAFF
- | TRBJ2-7 | - | TRBV19 | TGTGCCAGTAGTAAAAGCGCGACCGGCTCCTACGAGCAGTACTTC | CASSKSATGSYEQYF
TRBD1 | TRBJ2-5 | - | TRBV19 | TGTGCCAGTAGGGGACAGGCCAAAGAGACCCAGTACTTC | CASRGQAKETQYF
- | TRBJ1-4 | - | TRBV5-1 | TGCGCCAGCAGCTTGGAGCGTAGGGCGGAAAAACTGTTTTTT | CASSLERRAEKLFF
- | TRBJ1-3 | - | TRBV6-6 | TGTGCCAGCAGTTATGTCGGGGGGCAATCTGGAAACACCATATATTTT | CASSYVGGQSGNTIYF
TRBD2 | TRBJ2-7 | - | TRBV28 | TGTGCCAGCAGTATCCTGACTAGCGCTGAGCGAAACGAGCAGTACTTC | CASSILTSAERNEQYF
- | TRBJ2-5 | - | TRBV6-5 | TGTGCCAGCAGTTATAGGGGAGCCCAGTACTTC | CASSYRGAQYF
- | TRBJ1-2 | - | TRBV4-3 | TGCGCCAGCAGACCGGCAGGGAGCTACTATGGCTACACCTTC | CASRPAGSYYGYTF
TRBD2 | TRBJ2-4 | medium-sized | TRBV4-1 | TGCGCCAGCAGTCCGACTAGCGGGGGATACATTCAGTACTTC | CASSPTSGGYIQYF
TRBD1 | TRBJ2-5 | - | TRBV5-1 | TGCGCCAGCAGCACGGGACAGGGGACTCAAGAGACCCAGTACTTC | CASSTGQGTQETQYF
- | TRBJ2-3 | - | TRBV19 | TGTGCCAGTAGTATTCGAGGCGCATGGGATACGCAGTATTTT | CASSIRGAWDTQYF
TRBD1 | TRBJ1-1 | - | TRBV6-6 | TGTGCCAGCAGTTACGGGGCAGGGGGCACTGAAGCTTTCTTT | CASSYGAGGTEAFF